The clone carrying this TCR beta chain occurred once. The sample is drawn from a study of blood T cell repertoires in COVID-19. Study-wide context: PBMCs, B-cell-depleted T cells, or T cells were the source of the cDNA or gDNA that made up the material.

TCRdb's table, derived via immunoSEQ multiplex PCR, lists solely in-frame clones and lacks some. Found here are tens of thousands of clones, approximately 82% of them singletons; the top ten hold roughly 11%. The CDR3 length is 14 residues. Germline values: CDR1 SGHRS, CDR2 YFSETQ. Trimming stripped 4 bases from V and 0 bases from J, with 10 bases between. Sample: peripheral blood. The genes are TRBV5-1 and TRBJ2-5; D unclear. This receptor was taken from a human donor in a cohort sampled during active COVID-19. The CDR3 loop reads CASSLATYQETQYF. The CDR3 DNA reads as TGCGCCAGCAGCCTCGCGACTTACCAAGAGACCCAGTACTTC.